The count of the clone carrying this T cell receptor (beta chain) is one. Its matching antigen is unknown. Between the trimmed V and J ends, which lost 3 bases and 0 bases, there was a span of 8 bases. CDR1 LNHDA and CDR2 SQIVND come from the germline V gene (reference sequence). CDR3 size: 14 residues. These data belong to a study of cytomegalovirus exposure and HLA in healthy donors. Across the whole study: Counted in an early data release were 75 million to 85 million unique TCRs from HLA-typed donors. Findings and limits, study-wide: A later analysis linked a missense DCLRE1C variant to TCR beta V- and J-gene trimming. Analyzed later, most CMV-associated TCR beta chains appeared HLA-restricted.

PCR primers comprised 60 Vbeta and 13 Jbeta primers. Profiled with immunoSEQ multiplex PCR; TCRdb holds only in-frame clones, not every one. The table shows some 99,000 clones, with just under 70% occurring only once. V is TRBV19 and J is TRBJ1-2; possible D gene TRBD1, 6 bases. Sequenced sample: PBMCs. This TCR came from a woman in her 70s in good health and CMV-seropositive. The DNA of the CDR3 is TGTGCCAGTAGTATGGGACACTCTAACTATGGCTACACCTTC. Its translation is CASSMGHSNYGYTF.